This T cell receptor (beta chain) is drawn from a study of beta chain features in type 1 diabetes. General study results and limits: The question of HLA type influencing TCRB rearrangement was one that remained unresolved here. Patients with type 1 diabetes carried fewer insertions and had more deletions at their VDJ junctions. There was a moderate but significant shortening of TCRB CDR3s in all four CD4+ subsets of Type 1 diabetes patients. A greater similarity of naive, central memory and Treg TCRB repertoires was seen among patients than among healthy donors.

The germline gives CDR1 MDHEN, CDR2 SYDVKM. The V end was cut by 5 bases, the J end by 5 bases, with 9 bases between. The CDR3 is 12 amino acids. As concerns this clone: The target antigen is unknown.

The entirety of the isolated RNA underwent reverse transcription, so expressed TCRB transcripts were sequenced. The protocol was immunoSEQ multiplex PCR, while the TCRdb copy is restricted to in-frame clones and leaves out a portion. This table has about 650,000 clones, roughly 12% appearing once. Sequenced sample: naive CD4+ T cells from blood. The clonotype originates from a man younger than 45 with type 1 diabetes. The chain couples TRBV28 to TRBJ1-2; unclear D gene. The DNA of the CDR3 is TGTGCCAGCAGTAATCAGAAGTATGGCTACACCTTC. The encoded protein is CASSNQKYGYTF.